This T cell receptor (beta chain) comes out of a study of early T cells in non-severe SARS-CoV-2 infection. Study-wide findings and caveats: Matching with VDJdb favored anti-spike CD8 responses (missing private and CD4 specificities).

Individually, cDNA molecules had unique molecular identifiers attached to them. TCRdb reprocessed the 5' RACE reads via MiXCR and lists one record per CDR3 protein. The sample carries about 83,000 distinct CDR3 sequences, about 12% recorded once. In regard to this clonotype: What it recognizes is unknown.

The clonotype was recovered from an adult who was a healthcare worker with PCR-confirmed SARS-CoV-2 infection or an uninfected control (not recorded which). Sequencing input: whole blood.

The CDR3 sequence: CASSEPSGSTDTQYF. DNA of the CDR3: TGTGCCAGCAGTGAACCTAGCGGGAGTACAGATACGCAGTATTTT. The V gene is TRBV2, the J gene TRBJ2-3; 10 bases align to TRBD2. The CDR3 loop spans 15 amino acids. The V segment lost 2 bases and the J segment 3 bases; nucleotides outside the gene matches: 2. Germline V gene data show CDR1 as SNHLY and CDR2 as FYNNEI.